The entry below describes one TCR beta chain. Primers: 60 Vbeta forward and 13 Jbeta reverse. The data were produced by immunoSEQ multiplex PCR, yet TCRdb's version contains in-frame clones alone and is incomplete. The sample consists of approximately 180,000 clones, around four fifths of them appearing once. These data are taken from a study of cytomegalovirus exposure and HLA in healthy donors. There are 20 residues in the CDR3. This TCR was sampled from a woman in her fifties or sixties in good health and CMV-seropositive. The J gene is TRBJ1-5, the V gene TRBV1; the D call in the table, TRBD1, was not verified against the DNA. TRBV1 constitutes a pseudogene. The sequencing input was PBMCs. DNA of the CDR3: TGCACCAGCAGCCAAGATGGGACGACAGGGAACTGCTTGAGCAATCAGCCCCAGCATTTT. It encodes CTSSQDGTTGNCLSNQPQHF.